Listed below are T cell receptor beta chains from one sample, sequenced in a study of cytomegalovirus exposure and HLA in healthy donors. Assay used: immunoSEQ multiplex PCR; TCRdb lists only in-frame clones, some missing. The sample gives around 120,000 clones, about 75% of which show up once; roughly 30% is in the top ten. The specimen was PBMCs. The receptors come from a man aged 55 to 69 in good health and CMV-seropositive. Each CDR3 is given with its conserved first and last residue. The order of the fields is CDR3 DNA, CDR3 protein, V gene, J gene, D gene, clone size. The D gene is left open where the match is weak. Not all rows give a size; the values are once, few, many and, for expanded clones, a class.

CDR3 DNA: TGTGCCTGGAGTGGCGGACAGTTCTACGAGCAGTACTTC
CDR3 protein: CAWSGGQFYEQYF
V gene: TRBV30
J gene: TRBJ2-7
D gene: -
clone size: -

CDR3 DNA: TGTGCCAGCAGCCTGGACAGGGGGCGTACCTACGAGCAGTACTTC
CDR3 protein: CASSLDRGRTYEQYF
V gene: TRBV7-3
J gene: TRBJ2-7
D gene: TRBD1
clone size: -

CDR3 DNA: TGCGCCAGCAGACACCCCCAGATTGACAGGAGCACTGAAGCTTTCTTT
CDR3 protein: CASRHPQIDRSTEAFF
V gene: TRBV4-1
J gene: TRBJ1-1
D gene: -
clone size: few

CDR3 DNA: TGTGCCAGCAGCTGGGGACAGGGAGGGACAGATACGCAGTATTTT
CDR3 protein: CASSWGQGGTDTQYF
V gene: TRBV11-3
J gene: TRBJ2-3
D gene: TRBD1
clone size: few

CDR3 DNA: TGTGCCAGCAGCTCCATGACTAGCGGGGGGGCCAGGGAGACCCAGTACTTC
CDR3 protein: CASSSMTSGGARETQYF
V gene: TRBV7-2
J gene: TRBJ2-5
D gene: TRBD2
clone size: few

CDR3 DNA: TGTGCCAGCACTACGGGGAATAGCAATCAGCCCCAGCATTTT
CDR3 protein: CASTTGNSNQPQHF
V gene: TRBV6-6
J gene: TRBJ1-5
D gene: -
clone size: -

CDR3 DNA: TGTGCCAGCAGTGAAACACCGGGACAGAGAAATTCACCCCTCCACTTT
CDR3 protein: CASSETPGQRNSPLHF
V gene: TRBV6-1
J gene: TRBJ1-6
D gene: TRBD1
clone size: few

CDR3 DNA: TGTGCCAGCAGCCCCCAAGGGGTTAAAGGGTATGGCTACACCTTC
CDR3 protein: CASSPQGVKGYGYTF
V gene: TRBV9
J gene: TRBJ1-2
D gene: -
clone size: -

CDR3 DNA: TGTGCCAGCAGTCCCCGACAGGATTATAGCAATCAGCCCCAGCATTTT
CDR3 protein: CASSPRQDYSNQPQHF
V gene: TRBV28
J gene: TRBJ1-5
D gene: -
clone size: few

CDR3 DNA: TGTGCCTGGAGGTCTAGCACAGATACGCAGTATTTT
CDR3 protein: CAWRSSTDTQYF
V gene: TRBV30
J gene: TRBJ2-3
D gene: -
clone size: -

CDR3 DNA: TGTGCCAGCAGCGTAGGGACAACGAGCTCTGGGGCCAACGTCCTGACTTTC
CDR3 protein: CASSVGTTSSGANVLTF
V gene: TRBV9
J gene: TRBJ2-6
D gene: -
clone size: -

CDR3 DNA: TGTGCCAGCAGCCAAGAAGCGACGGTCTCCTACGAGCAGTACTTC
CDR3 protein: CASSQEATVSYEQYF
V gene: TRBV4-2
J gene: TRBJ2-7
D gene: -
clone size: -

CDR3 DNA: TGTGCCAGCAGTTTAGGGGGCCATAGCGGGGAGCAGACCCAGTACTTC
CDR3 protein: CASSLGGHSGEQTQYF
V gene: TRBV27
J gene: TRBJ2-5
D gene: TRBD2
clone size: -

CDR3 DNA: TGTGCCAGCTCACCGGAAGGGGCTGGGCAGTTCTTC
CDR3 protein: CASSPEGAGQFF
V gene: TRBV18
J gene: TRBJ2-1
D gene: -
clone size: -

CDR3 DNA: TGTGCCAGCACCGAAAGGGTATGGGGGGGCGCGGGGACTGAAGCTTTCTTT
CDR3 protein: CASTERVWGGAGTEAFF
V gene: TRBV28
J gene: TRBJ1-1
D gene: -
clone size: -

CDR3 DNA: TGTGCCAGCTCACCACGTATCGGAGCGTCTGAAAAACTGTTTTTT
CDR3 protein: CASSPRIGASEKLFF
V gene: TRBV18
J gene: TRBJ1-4
D gene: -
clone size: -